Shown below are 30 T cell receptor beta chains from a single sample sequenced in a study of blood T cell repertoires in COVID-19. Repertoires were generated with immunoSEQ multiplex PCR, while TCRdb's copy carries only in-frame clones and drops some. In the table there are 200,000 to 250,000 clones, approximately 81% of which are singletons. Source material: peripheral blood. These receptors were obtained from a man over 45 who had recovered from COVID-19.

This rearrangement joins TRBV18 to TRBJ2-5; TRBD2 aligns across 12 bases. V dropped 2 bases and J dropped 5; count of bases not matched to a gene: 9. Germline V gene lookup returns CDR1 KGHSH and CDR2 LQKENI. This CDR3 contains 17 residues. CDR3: CASSPSRLAGEEETQYF. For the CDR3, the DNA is TGTGCCAGCTCACCATCAAGACTAGCGGGAGAAGAGGAGACCCAGTACTTC.

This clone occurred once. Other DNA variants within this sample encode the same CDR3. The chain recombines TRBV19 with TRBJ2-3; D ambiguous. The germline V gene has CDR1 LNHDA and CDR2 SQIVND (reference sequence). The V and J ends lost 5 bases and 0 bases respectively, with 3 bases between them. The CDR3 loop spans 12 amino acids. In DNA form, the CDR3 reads TGTGCCAGTAGTCCGAGCACAGATACGCAGTATTTT. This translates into CASSPSTDTQYF.

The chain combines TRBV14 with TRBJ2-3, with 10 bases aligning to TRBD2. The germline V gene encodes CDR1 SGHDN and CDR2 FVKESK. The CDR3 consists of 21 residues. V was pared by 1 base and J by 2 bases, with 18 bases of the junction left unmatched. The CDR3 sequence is CASSQGGVGLAGDGATDTQYF. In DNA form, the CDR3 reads TGTGCCAGCAGCCAAGGTGGGGTTGGGCTAGCGGGAGATGGGGCCACAGATACGCAGTATTTT.

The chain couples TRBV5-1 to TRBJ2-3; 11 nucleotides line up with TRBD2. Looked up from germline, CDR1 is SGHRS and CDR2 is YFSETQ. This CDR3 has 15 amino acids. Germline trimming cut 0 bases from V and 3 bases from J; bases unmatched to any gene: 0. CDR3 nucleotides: TGCGCCAGCAGCTTGGTAGCGGGAGGGACAGATACGCAGTATTTT. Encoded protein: CASSLVAGGTDTQYF.

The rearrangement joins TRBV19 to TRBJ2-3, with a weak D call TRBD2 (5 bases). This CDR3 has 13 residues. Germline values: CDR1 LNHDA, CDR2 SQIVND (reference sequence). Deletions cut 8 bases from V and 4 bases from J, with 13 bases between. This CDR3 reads CASSKGLADTQYF. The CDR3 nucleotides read TGTGCCAGTTCTAAAGGACTTGCAGATACGCAGTATTTT.

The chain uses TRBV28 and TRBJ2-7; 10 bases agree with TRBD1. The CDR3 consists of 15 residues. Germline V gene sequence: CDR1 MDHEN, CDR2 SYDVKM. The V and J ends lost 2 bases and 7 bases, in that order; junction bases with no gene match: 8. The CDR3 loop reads CASSLRGQGKGEQYF. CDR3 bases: TGTGCCAGCAGTTTAAGGGGACAGGGGAAGGGAGAGCAGTACTTC. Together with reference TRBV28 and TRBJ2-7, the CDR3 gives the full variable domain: DVKVTQSSRYLVKRTGEKVFLECVQDMDHENMFWYRQDPGLGLRLIYFSYDVKMKEKGDIPEGYSVSREKKERFSLILESASTNQTSMYLCASSLRGQGKGEQYFGPGTRLTVT.

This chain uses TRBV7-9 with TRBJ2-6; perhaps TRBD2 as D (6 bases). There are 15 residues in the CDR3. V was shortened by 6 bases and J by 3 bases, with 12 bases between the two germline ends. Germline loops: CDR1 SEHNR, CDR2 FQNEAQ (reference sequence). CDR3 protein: CASRRGGVGANVLTF. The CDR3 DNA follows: TGTGCCAGCAGACGTGGAGGGGTTGGGGCCAACGTCCTGACTTTC.

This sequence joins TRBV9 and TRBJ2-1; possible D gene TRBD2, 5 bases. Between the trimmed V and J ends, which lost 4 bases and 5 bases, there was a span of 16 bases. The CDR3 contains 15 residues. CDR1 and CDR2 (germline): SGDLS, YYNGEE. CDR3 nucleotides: TGTGCCAGCAGCCCTACGGTTCAGCGGAACAATGAGCAGTTCTTC. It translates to CASSPTVQRNNEQFF.

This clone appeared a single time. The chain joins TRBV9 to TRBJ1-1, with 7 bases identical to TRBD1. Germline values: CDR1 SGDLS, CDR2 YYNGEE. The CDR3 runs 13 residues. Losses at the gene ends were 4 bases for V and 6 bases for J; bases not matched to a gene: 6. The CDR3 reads CASSPDRAAEAFF. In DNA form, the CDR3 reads TGTGCCAGCAGCCCAGACAGGGCGGCTGAAGCTTTCTTT.

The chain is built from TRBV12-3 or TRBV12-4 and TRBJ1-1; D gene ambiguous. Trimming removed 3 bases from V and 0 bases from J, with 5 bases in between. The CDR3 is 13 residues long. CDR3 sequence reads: CASSFQLNTEAFF. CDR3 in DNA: TGTGCCAGCAGTTTTCAGTTGAACACTGAAGCTTTCTTT.

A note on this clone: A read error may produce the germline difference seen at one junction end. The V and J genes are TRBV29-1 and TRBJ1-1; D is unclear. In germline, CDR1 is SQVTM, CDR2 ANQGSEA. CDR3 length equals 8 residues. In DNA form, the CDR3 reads TGCAGCGCCAGCGGTGGGTACTTT. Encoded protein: CSASGGYF.

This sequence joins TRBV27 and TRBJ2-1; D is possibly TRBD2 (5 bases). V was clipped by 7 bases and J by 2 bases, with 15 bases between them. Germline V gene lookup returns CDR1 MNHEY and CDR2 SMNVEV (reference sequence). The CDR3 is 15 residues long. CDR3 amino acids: CASNKMSGPYNEQFF. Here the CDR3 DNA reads TGTGCCAGCAACAAAATGAGCGGTCCCTACAATGAGCAGTTCTTC.

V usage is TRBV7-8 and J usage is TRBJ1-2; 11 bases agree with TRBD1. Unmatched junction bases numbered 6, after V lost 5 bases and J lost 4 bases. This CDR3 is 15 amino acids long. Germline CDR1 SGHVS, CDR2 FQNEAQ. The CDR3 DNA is TGTGCCAGCAGCCCGAGGGACAGGGGGACCTATGGCTACACCTTC. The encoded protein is CASSPRDRGTYGYTF.

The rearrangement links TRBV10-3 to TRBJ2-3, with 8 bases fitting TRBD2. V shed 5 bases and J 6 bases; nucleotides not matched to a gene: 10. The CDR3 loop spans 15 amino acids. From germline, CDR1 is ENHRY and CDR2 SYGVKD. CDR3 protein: CAISIDSGEGDTQYF. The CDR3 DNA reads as TGTGCCATCAGTATAGATAGCGGGGAGGGGGATACGCAGTATTTT.

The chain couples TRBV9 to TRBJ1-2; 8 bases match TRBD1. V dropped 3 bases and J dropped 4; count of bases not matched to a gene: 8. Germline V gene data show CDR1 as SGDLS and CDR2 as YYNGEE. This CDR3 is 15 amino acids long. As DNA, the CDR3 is TGTGCCAGCAGCGCTCAACAAACAGGGGGCTATGGCTACACCTTC. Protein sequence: CASSAQQTGGYGYTF.

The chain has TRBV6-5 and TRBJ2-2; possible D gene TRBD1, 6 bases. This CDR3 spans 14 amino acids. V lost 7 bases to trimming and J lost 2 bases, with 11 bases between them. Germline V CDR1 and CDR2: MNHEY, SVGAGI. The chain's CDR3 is CASIMGTNTGELFF. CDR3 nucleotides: TGTGCCAGCATCATGGGGACAAACACCGGGGAGCTGTTTTTT.

The CDR3 loop reads CAWSRQGMMNTEAFF. CDR3 DNA sequence: TGTGCCTGGAGCCGACAGGGGATGATGAACACTGAAGCTTTCTTT. V gene TRBV30 combines with J gene TRBJ1-1, with 8 bases that match TRBD1. This CDR3 has 15 residues. Germline values: CDR1 GTSNPN, CDR2 SVGIG (reference sequence). Trimming at V came to 3 bases and at J to 0 bases, leaving 6 bases not matched to a gene.

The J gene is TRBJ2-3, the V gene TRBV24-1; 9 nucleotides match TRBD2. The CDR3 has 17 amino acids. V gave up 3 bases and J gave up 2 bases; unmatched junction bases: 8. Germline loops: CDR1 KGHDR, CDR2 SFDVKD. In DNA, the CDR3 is TGTGCCACCAGTGATCCATCAGCGGGAGGTTACACAGATACGCAGTATTTT. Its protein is CATSDPSAGGYTDTQYF.

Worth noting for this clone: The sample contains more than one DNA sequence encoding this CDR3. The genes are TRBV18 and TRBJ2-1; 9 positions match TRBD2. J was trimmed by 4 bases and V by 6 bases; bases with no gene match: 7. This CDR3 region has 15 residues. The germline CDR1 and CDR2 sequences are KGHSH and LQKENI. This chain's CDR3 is CASSPRTSDYNEQFF. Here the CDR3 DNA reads TGTGCCAGCTCTCCCAGGACTAGCGATTACAATGAGCAGTTCTTC.

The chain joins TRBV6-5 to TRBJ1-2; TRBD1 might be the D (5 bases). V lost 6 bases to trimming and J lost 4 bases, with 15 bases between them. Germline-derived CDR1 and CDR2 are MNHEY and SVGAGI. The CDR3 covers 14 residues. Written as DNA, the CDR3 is TGTGCCAGCAGAGCAGGGCCATCTAGCTATGGCTACACCTTC. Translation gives CASRAGPSSYGYTF.

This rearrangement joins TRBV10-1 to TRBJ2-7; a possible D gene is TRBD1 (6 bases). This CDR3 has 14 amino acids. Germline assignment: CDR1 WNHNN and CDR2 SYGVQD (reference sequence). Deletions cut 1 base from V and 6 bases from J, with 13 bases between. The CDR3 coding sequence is TGCGCCAGCAGTGAGTGGGACACTCTTGGCGAGCAGTACTTC. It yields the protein CASSEWDTLGEQYF.

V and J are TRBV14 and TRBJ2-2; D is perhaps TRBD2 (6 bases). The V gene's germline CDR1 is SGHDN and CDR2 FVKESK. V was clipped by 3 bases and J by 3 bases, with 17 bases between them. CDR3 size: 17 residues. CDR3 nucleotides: TGTGCCAGCAGCCACGGGGACTGGCGGAGTTACACCGGGGAGCTGTTTTTT. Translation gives CASSHGDWRSYTGELFF.

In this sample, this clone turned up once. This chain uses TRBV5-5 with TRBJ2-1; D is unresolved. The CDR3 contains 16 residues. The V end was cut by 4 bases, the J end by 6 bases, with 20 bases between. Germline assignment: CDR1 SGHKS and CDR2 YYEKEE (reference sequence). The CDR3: CASSLVYGTAVNEQFF. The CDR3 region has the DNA TGTGCCAGCAGCCTGGTTTACGGAACCGCGGTCAATGAGCAGTTCTTC.

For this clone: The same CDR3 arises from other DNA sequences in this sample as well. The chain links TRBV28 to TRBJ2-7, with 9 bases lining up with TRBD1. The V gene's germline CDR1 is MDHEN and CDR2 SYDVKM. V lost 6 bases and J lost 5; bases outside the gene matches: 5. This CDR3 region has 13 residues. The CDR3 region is CASRGQGSDEQYF. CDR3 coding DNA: TGTGCCAGCAGGGGACAGGGTAGCGACGAGCAGTACTTC.

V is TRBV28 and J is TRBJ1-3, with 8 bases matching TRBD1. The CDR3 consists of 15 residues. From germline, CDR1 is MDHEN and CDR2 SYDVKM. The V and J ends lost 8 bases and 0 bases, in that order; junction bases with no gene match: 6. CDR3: CASFGQGFSGNTIYF. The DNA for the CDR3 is TGTGCCAGCTTTGGACAGGGCTTCTCTGGAAACACCATATATTTT. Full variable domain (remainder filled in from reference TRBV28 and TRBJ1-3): DVKVTQSSRYLVKRTGEKVFLECVQDMDHENMFWYRQDPGLGLRLIYFSYDVKMKEKGDIPEGYSVSREKKERFSLILESASTNQTSMYLCASFGQGFSGNTIYFGEGSWLTVV.

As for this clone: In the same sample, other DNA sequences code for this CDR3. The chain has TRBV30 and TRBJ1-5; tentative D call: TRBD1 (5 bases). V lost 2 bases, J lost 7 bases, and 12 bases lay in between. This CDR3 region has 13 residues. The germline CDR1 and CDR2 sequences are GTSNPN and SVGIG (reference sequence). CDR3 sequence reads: CAWSRQGVQPQHF. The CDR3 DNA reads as TGTGCCTGGAGTAGGCAGGGCGTACAGCCCCAGCATTTT.

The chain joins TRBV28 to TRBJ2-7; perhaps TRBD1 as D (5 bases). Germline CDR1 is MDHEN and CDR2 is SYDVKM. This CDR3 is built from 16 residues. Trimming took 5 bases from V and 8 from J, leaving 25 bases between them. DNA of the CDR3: TGTGCCAGCAGTGGCCGGACACGGCCCCTTAATTACCAGCAGTACTTC. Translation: CASSGRTRPLNYQQYF.

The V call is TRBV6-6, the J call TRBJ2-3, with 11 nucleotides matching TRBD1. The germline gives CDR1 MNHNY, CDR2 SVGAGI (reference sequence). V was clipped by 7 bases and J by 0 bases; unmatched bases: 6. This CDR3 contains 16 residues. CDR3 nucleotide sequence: TGTGCCAGCACTAAAAGGGACAGGGGGAGCACAGATACGCAGTATTTT. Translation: CASTKRDRGSTDTQYF.

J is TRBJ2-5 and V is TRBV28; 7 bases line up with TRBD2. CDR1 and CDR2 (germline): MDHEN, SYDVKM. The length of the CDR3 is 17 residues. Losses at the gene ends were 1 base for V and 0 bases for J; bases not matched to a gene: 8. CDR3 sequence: CASSLSPLAENQETQYF. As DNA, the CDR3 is TGTGCCAGCAGTTTATCTCCCCTAGCGGAGAACCAAGAGACCCAGTACTTC.

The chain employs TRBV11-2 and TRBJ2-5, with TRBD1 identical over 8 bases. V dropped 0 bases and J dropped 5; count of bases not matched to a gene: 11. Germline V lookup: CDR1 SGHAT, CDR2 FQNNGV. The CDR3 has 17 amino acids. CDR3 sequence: CASSLDGGQGAWETQYF. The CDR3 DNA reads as TGTGCCAGCAGCTTAGATGGGGGGCAGGGGGCCTGGGAGACCCAGTACTTC.